Below, one T cell receptor beta chain is given with its context. There are 14 residues in the CDR3. Germline V lookup: CDR1 LGHNA, CDR2 YSLEER. V lost 0 bases and J 5 bases, leaving 8 bases between the germline ends. The authors' processing: Reference gene primer amplification gave nucleated cell count estimates. The assay was immunoSEQ multiplex PCR, and TCRdb's table has in-frame clones only and misses some. V and J calls plus clone size are reproduced from that table; the DNA served to infer D and trimming. The sample yields 15,000 to 20,000 clones, just under 95% seen once. This entry comes from a study of blood T cell repertoires in COVID-19. The overall study: Both acute and convalescent COVID-19 samples were obtained from the United States, Italy and Spain. In each case, the material was cDNA or gDNA derived from T cells, B-cell-depleted T cells, or PBMCs.

The TCR sequence derives from a human donor in a cohort sampled during active COVID-19. The chain combines TRBV4-3 with TRBJ1-5, with D uncertain. Material for sequencing was peripheral blood. The CDR3 nucleotides read TGCGCCAGCAGCCAAGATGGGCCGGATCAGCCCCAGCATTTT. It translates to CASSQDGPDQPQHF.